These T cell receptor beta chains were read from a single sample in a study of T cell responses to AZD1222 COVID-19 vaccine. Measured with immunoSEQ multiplex PCR; TCRdb has only the in-frame clones, and not every one. The table has around 100,000 clones, around nine tenths seen once; the top ten hold 15% to 20%. Sequenced here: peripheral blood, sampled on day 0 of AZD1222 vaccination. Receptor source: an adult in good health. Both conserved end residues are trimmed from each CDR3.

J: TRBJ2-1; V: TRBV6-2/TRBV6-3; CDR3: ASSDLPGFQF
J: TRBJ1-3; V: TRBV12-5; CDR3: ASGLAPTGGGNTIY
J: TRBJ1-5; V: TRBV7-2; CDR3: ASSRGQYNQPQH
J: TRBJ2-5; V: TRBV7-8; CDR3: ASSLSTGTETQY
J: TRBJ1-5; V: TRBV11-3; CDR3: ASSWEGGGNQPQH
J: TRBJ1-5; V: TRBV7-9; CDR3: ASSFLDAQPQH
J: TRBJ1-6; V: TRBV18; CDR3: ASSSGTGYSPLH
J: TRBJ2-3; V: TRBV3-1/TRBV3-2; CDR3: ASSRLPPGPDTQY
J: TRBJ2-5; V: TRBV19; CDR3: ASSISTSPETQY
J: TRBJ2-1; V: TRBV18; CDR3: ASSPTAGGSWQNEQF
J: TRBJ1-2; V: TRBV5-6; CDR3: ASSSPTVNYGYT
J: TRBJ1-1; V: TRBV7-9; CDR3: ASSLGQNTEAF
J: TRBJ2-7; V: TRBV5-6; CDR3: ASSQLGDFLYLYEQY
J: TRBJ1-1; V: TRBV19; CDR3: ASSRQTNTEAF
J: TRBJ1-2; V: TRBV5-6; CDR3: ASSLGQGGYGYT
J: TRBJ2-3; V: TRBV7-8; CDR3: ASSSGARQDTQY
J: TRBJ2-7; V: TRBV6-2/TRBV6-3; CDR3: ASSATGSSYEQY
J: TRBJ2-7; V: TRBV2; CDR3: ATQTDISYEQY
J: TRBJ1-1; V: TRBV18; CDR3: ASSTGQGDTEAF
J: TRBJ2-3; V: TRBV5-1; CDR3: ASSLGGFPSTDTQY
J: TRBJ1-1; V: TRBV28; CDR3: ASSYQRVHTEAF
J: TRBJ1-2; V: TRBV6-5; CDR3: ASSSGQGAGGYT
J: TRBJ2-3; V: TRBV6-5; CDR3: ASSRGTDTQY
J: TRBJ2-7; V: TRBV7-2; CDR3: ASSLDQDEQY
J: TRBJ2-5; V: TRBV6-5; CDR3: ASSRQGYQETQY
J: TRBJ1-5; V: TRBV21-1; CDR3: ASRSKRGTGNQPQH
J: TRBJ1-2; V: TRBV5-1; CDR3: ASSLAGQYSIYGYT
J: TRBJ1-2; V: TRBV6-5; CDR3: ASSLTGVEEGYGYT
J: TRBJ2-1; V: TRBV5-1; CDR3: ASSLEPYPQGNEQF
J: TRBJ1-2; V: TRBV5-5; CDR3: ASSLIGRDGYT
J: TRBJ2-7; V: TRBV7-3; CDR3: ASSPGGGFEQY